This record covers a single TCR beta chain. The sample belongs to a study of siplizumab effects on memory and regulatory T cells. CDR1 is SNHLY, CDR2 FYNNEI, per germline. Between the trimmed V and J ends, which lost 4 bases and 6 bases, there was a span of 4 bases. This CDR3 spans 11 amino acids. Sequenced by immunoSEQ multiplex PCR; TCRdb stores in-frame clones only, minus some. The repertoire holds 100,000 or so clones, more than 90% seen once, with over 0.12% in the top ten. The receptor's source is a human donor in good health. This chain links TRBV2 with TRBJ2-1, with D uncertain. The sample consisted of CD4+ T cells sorted from blood. The CDR3 nucleotides are TGTGCCAGCAGTGGCTTCAATGAGCAGTTCTTC. Encoded protein: CASSGFNEQFF.